The clone carrying this T cell receptor beta chain was recorded a few times. Germline values: CDR1 SGHAT, CDR2 FQNNGV. The CDR3 sequence is 14 residues long. J lost 6 bases, V lost 4 bases, and 8 bases had no gene match. The record originates from a study of cytomegalovirus exposure and HLA in healthy donors. The PCR used 60 Vbeta and 13 Jbeta primers. This table comes from immunoSEQ multiplex PCR, and its TCRdb copy is limited to in-frame clones, with some not included. Among some 150,000 clones listed, less than 9.5% were seen once. The chain uses TRBV11-2 and TRBJ1-1; 7 nucleotides align to TRBD1. The receptor's source is a male donor in good health and CMV-seronegative. The sequenced sample consisted of PBMCs. CDR3 region: CASSSGTETPEAFF. CDR3 bases: TGTGCCAGCAGCTCGGGGACAGAGACCCCTGAAGCTTTCTTT.